This is a list of T cell receptor beta chains from one sample in a study of cytomegalovirus exposure and HLA in healthy donors. Method: immunoSEQ multiplex PCR; TCRdb's copy keeps in-frame clones and lacks some. The table has about 100,000 clones, about 85% seen once. The source material was PBMCs. Every receptor here comes from a woman aged 18-29 years in good health and CMV-seronegative. Both conserved end residues are trimmed from each CDR3.

V: TRBV25-1
length: 15
J: TRBJ2-7
CDR3: ASSKTGLDGRPYEQY

V: TRBV19
length: 15
J: TRBJ1-2
CDR3: ASSMKPSGQGGAGYT

V: TRBV13
length: 13
J: TRBJ2-3
CDR3: ASSLGRLEGDTQY

V: TRBV6-5
length: 14
J: TRBJ1-5
CDR3: ASSYSGEPSNQPQH

V: TRBV2
length: 12
J: TRBJ2-7
CDR3: ASRSSGGPYEQY

V: TRBV13
length: 11
J: TRBJ1-2
CDR3: ASNQRGFYGYT

V: TRBV4-1
length: 11
J: TRBJ2-2
CDR3: ASSQRATGELF

V: TRBV9
length: 13
J: TRBJ1-1
CDR3: ASREITQGNTEAF

V: TRBV30
length: 10
J: TRBJ1-1
CDR3: AWSHTAGKAF

V: TRBV6-1
length: 14
J: TRBJ2-1
CDR3: ASSVQGWGSYNEQF

V: TRBV5-1
length: 12
J: TRBJ2-4
CDR3: ASSLEEIGDIQY